The 2 T cell receptor beta chains below come from one sample, sequenced in a study of T cells after yellow fever vaccination. TCRdb re-called the 5' RACE reads through MiXCR, storing one row per CDR3 protein. This sample has roughly 300,000 distinct CDR3 sequences, with 6.8% found just once. The sequencing here drew on PBMCs, taken approximately 40 days after the first yellow fever vaccination. These receptors all come from a young man who received the YFV17D yellow fever vaccine.

There are many counts of this clonotype. CDR3 nucleotide sequence: TGTGCCACCAGCAGAGATAAATCAAGGCGGGAGACCCAGTACTTC. Its translation is CATSRDKSRRETQYF. The chain couples TRBV15 to TRBJ2-5; no firm D call. Germline V CDR1 and CDR2: LNHNV, YYDKDF (reference sequence). This CDR3 is 15 amino acids long. The germline V and J ends were trimmed by 0 bases and 5 bases, with 13 bases remaining between them.

The J gene is TRBJ2-3, the V gene TRBV10-3; D is possibly TRBD1 or TRBD2 (6 bases each). The CDR3 loop spans 14 amino acids. The V gene's germline CDR1 is ENHRY and CDR2 SYGVKD. V was cut by 3 bases and J by 5 bases, with 12 bases left in between. The CDR3: CAISEPGAIDTQYF. The CDR3 DNA sequence: TGTGCCATCAGTGAACCGGGGGCGATAGATACGCAGTATTTT.